Described below is a single TCR beta chain sequence and its context. Per the original data handling: Nucleated cell number was recorded as an estimate derived from reference gene primer amplification. Assay used: immunoSEQ multiplex PCR; TCRdb lists only in-frame clones, some missing. D and trimming come from the DNA, and the V and J calls and clone size come from that table. The sample shows approximately 130,000 clones, 86% of them seen only once. This sample stems from a study of blood T cell repertoires in COVID-19. Whole-study context: T cells, B-cell-depleted T cells, or PBMCs supplied cDNA or gDNA.

Cohort allocation depended upon clinical history that participants reported. All recovered Cohort 3 donors got two negative PCRs, got clearance, or saw symptom resolution. Germline V CDR1 and CDR2: MNHEY, SVGAGI. The CDR3 consists of 14 residues. The V end was cut by 4 bases, the J end by 12 bases, with 18 bases between. This receptor was identified in a woman aged 50 to 60 who had recovered from COVID-19. The V call is TRBV6-5, the J call TRBJ2-2, with D hard to call. The material sequenced was PBMCs or T cells enriched from blood (not recorded which). The chain's CDR3 is CASSSFATLNKLFF. The CDR3, as DNA: TGTGCCAGCAGTTCTTTTGCTACTCTCAATAAGCTGTTTTTT.